By sample fraction, the clone carrying this T cell receptor (beta chain) is large. Its antigen remains unknown. Sorting of live CD3+CD8+TCRalphabeta+ cells by PD-1 and/or TIGIT gave four subsets. Trimming removed 10 bases from V and 2 bases from J; junction bases left unmatched: 5. Germline V gives CDR1 LNHDA, CDR2 SQIVND (reference sequence). The CDR3 covers 14 residues. This specimen belongs to a study of circulating CD8 cells and anti-PD-1 response in melanoma. Overall study findings and caveats: Tumor reactivity was tested by peptide assays on expanded sorted subsets. Most experiments lacked replicates. Subset repertoires were largely private at M1, with under 7% shared.

The QIAseq Immune Repertoire TCR panel built the libraries from roughly 16 ng of total RNA. TCRdb fed the reads into MiXCR, producing one record per CDR3 protein. The profile shows fewer than 600 distinct CDR3 sequences, approximately 6% of them singletons. This TCR was recovered from a human donor with melanoma. V gene TRBV19 combines with J gene TRBJ2-3; 11 nucleotides align to TRBD2. Sample: CD8+ T cells from PBMCs, taken at baseline or after one month of anti-PD-1 therapy (not recorded which). The CDR3 loop reads CATTGLAATDTQYF. The CDR3, as DNA: TGTGCCACCACGGGACTAGCGGCCACAGATACGCAGTATTTT.